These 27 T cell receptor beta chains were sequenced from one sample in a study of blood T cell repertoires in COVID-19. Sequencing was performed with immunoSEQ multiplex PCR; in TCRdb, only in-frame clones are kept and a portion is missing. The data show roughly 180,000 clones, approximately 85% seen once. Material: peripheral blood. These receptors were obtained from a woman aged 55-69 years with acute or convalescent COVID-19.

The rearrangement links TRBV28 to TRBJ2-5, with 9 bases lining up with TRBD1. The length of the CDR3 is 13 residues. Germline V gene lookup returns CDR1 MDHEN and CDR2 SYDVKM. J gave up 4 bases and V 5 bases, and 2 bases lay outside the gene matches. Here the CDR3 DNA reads TGTGCCAGCAGTCCGGACAGGGGAGAGACCCAGTACTTC. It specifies CASSPDRGETQYF.

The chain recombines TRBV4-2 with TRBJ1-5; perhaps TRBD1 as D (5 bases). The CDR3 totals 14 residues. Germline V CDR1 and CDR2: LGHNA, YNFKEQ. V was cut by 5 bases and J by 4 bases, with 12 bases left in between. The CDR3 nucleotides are TGTGCCAGCAGCAGTTCCTCAGGGAATCAGCCCCAGCATTTT. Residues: CASSSSSGNQPQHF.

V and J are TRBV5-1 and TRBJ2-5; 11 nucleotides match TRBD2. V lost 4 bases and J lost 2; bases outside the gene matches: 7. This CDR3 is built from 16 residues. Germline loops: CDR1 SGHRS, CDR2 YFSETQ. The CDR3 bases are TGCGCCAGCAGCGGGGGGACTAGCGGTATTCAAGAGACCCAGTACTTC. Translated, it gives CASSGGTSGIQETQYF.

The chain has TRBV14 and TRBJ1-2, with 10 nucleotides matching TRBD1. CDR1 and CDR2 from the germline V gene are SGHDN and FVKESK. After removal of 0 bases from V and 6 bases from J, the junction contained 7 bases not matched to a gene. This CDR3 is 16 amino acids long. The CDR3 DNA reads TGTGCCAGCAGCCAAGATAGGGGGACAGGGGTGAATGGCTACACCTTC. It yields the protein CASSQDRGTGVNGYTF.

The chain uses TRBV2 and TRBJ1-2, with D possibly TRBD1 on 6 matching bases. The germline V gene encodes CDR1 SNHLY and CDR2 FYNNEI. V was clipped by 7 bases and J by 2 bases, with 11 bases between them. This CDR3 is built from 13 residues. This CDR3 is CASTDSLNYGYTF. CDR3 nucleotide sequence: TGTGCCAGCACGGACAGCCTCAACTATGGCTACACCTTC.

The chain's CDR3 is CASSVAIQGGSEKLFF. The DNA of the CDR3 is TGCGCCAGCAGCGTGGCGATACAGGGAGGGAGTGAAAAACTGTTTTTT. The chain employs TRBV5-1 and TRBJ1-4; possible D gene TRBD1, 6 bases. The germline CDR1 and CDR2 sequences are SGHRS and YFSETQ. Between the trimmed V and J ends, which lost 4 bases and 7 bases, there was a span of 20 bases. CDR3 size: 16 residues.

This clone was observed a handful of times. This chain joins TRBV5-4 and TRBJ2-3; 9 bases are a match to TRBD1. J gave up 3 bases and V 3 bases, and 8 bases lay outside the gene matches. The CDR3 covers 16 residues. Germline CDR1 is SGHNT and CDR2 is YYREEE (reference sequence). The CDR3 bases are TGTGCCAGCAGCTCCTTGACAGGGGGTATAACAGATACGCAGTATTTT. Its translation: CASSSLTGGITDTQYF.

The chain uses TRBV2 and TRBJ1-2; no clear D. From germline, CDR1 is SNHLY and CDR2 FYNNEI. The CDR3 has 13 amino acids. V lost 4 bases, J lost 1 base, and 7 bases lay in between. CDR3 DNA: TGTGCCAGCAGTGTTGCGGGTAACTATGGCTACACCTTC. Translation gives CASSVAGNYGYTF. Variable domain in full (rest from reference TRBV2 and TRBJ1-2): EPEVTQTPSHQVTQMGQEVILRCVPISNHLYFYWYRQILGQKVEFLVSFYNNEISEKSEIFDDQFSVERPDGSNFTLKIRSTKLEDSAMYFCASSVAGNYGYTFGSGTRLTVV.

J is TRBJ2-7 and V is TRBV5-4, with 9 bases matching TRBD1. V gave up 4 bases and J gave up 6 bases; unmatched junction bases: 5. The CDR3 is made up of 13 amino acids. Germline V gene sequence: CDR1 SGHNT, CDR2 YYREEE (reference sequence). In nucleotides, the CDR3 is TGTGCCAGCAGCGCGGTGACAGGGGGCGAGCAGTACGTC. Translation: CASSAVTGGEQYV.

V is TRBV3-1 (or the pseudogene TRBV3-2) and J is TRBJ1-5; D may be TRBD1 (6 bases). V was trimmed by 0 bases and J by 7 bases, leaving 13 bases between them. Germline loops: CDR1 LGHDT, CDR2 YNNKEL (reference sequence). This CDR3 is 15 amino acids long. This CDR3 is CASSQEGRGGQPQHF. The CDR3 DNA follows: TGTGCCAGCAGCCAAGAGGGCAGGGGTGGACAGCCCCAGCATTTT.

The CDR3 DNA reads as TGTGCCAGCAGCCTCCCACTGGGGACAGAGACAGGCTACACCTTC. As protein: CASSLPLGTETGYTF. The rearrangement joins TRBV3-1 (or the pseudogene TRBV3-2) to TRBJ1-2; 7 nucleotides line up with TRBD1. The CDR3 is 15 residues long. The germline gives CDR1 LGHDT, CDR2 YNNKEL (reference sequence). V lost 4 bases to trimming and J lost 8 bases; unmatched junction nucleotides: 13.

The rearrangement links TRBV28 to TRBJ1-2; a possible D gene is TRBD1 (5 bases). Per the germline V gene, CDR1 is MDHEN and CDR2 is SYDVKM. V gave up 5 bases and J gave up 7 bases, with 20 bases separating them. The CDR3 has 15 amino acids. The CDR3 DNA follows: TGTGCCAGCAGTAGCGGAGGGGTGTTACTCGGTGGCTACACCTTC. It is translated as CASSSGGVLLGGYTF.

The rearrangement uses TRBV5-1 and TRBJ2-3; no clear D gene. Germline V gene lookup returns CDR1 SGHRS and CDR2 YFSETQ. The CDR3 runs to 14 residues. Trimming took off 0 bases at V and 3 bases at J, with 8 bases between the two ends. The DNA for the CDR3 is TGCGCCAGCAGCTTGGGACAAGAAACAGATACGCAGTATTTT. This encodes CASSLGQETDTQYF.

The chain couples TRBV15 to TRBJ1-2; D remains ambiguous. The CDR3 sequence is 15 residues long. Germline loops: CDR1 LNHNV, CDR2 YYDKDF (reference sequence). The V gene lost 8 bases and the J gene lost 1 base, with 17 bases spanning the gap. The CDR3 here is CATGSTGGVNYGYTF. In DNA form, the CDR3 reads TGTGCCACCGGGAGTACTGGAGGTGTTAACTATGGCTACACCTTC. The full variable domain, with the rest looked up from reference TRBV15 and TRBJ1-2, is DAMVIQNPRYQVTQFGKPVTLSCSQTLNHNVMYWYQQKSSQAPKLLFHYYDKDFNNEADTPDNFQSRRPNTSFCFLDIRSPGLGDTAMYLCATGSTGGVNYGYTFGSGTRLTVV.

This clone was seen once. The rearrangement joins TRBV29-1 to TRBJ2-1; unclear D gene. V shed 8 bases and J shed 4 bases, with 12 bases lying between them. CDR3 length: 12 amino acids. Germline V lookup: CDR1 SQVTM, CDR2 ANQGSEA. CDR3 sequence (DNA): TGCAGCCACGCTAAAGCGTACAATGAGCAGTTCTTC. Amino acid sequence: CSHAKAYNEQFF.

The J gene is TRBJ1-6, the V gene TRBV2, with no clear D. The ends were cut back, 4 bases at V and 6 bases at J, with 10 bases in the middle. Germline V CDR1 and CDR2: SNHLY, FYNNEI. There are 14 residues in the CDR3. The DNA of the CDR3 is TGTGCCAGCAGTGGGCCCGCATCTAATTCACCCCTCCACTTT. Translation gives CASSGPASNSPLHF.

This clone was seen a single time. The CDR3 is CASSWRTSGSPGELFF. The CDR3 nucleotides read TGCGCCAGCAGCTGGCGGACTAGCGGGAGCCCCGGGGAGCTGTTTTTT. The chain links TRBV5-1 to TRBJ2-2; 13 nucleotides align to TRBD2. The CDR3 runs to 16 residues. Germline assignment: CDR1 SGHRS and CDR2 YFSETQ. With 3 bases clipped from V and 6 bases from J, the junction kept 5 bases outside the gene matches. Filled out from reference TRBV5-1 and TRBJ2-2, the complete variable domain reads KAGVTQTPRYLIKTRGQQVTLSCSPISGHRSVSWYQQTPGQGLQFLFEYFSETQRNKGNFPGRFSGRQFSNSRSEMNVSTLELGDSALYLCASSWRTSGSPGELFFGEGSRLTVL.

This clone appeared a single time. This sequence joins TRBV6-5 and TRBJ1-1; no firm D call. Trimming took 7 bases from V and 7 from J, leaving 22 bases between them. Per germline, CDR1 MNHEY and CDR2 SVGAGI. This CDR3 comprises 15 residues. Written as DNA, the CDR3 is TGTGCCAGCACCCCTTCGCGGGGTTCAACAAGTGAAGCTTTCTTT. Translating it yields CASTPSRGSTSEAFF.

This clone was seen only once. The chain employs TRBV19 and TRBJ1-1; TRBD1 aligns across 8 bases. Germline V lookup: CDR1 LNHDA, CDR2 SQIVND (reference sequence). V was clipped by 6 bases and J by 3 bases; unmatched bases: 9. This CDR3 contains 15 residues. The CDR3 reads CASRTQGARDTEAFF. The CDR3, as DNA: TGTGCCAGTAGGACTCAGGGGGCGAGGGACACTGAAGCTTTCTTT.

CDR3 DNA: TGTGCCAGCTCACCACCGACTAGCGGGAGGAGACCCGGGGAGCTGTTTTTT. This encodes CASSPPTSGRRPGELFF. The V call is TRBV18, the J call TRBJ2-2, with 13 positions matching TRBD2. With V trimmed by 0 bases and J by 6 bases, 4 bases remained unmatched. Germline CDR1 is KGHSH and CDR2 is LQKENI. This CDR3 spans 17 amino acids.

DNA for the CDR3: TGTGCCAGCAGTCCCTCGGGTCCACCAAGAGGTGAGCAGTTCTTC. The encoded protein is CASSPSGPPRGEQFF. The chain joins TRBV27 to TRBJ2-1; the D is unclear. CDR3 length: 15 amino acids. Germline V gives CDR1 MNHEY, CDR2 SMNVEV (reference sequence). V was clipped by 5 bases and J by 9 bases, with 20 bases between them.

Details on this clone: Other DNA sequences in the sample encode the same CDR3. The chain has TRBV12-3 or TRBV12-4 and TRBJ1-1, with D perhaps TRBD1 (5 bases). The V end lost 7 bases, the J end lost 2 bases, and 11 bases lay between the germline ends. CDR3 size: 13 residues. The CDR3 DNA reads TGTGCCAGCATCAGGCAGGGAAACACTGAAGCTTTCTTT. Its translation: CASIRQGNTEAFF.

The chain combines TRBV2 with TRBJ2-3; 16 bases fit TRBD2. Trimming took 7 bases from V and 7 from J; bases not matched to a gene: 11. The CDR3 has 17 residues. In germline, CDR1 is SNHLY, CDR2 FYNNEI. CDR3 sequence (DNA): TGTGCCAGCATCACCCCGCCGGGACTAGCGGGAGGGAATACGCAGTATTTT. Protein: CASITPPGLAGGNTQYF.

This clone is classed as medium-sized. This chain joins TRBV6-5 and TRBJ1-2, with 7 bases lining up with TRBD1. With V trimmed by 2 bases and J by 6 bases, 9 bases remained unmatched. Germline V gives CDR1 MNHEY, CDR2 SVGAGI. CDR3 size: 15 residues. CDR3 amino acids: CASSYADRRLNGYTF. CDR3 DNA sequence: TGTGCCAGCAGTTACGCGGACAGGCGATTAAATGGCTACACCTTC.

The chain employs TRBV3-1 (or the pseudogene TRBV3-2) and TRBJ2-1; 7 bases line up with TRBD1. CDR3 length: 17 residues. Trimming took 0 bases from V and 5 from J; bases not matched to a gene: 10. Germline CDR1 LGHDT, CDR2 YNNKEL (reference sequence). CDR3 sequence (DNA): TGTGCCAGCAGCCAAGATTGGGGACAGCGCGTCAACAATGAGCAGTTCTTC. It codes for CASSQDWGQRVNNEQFF.

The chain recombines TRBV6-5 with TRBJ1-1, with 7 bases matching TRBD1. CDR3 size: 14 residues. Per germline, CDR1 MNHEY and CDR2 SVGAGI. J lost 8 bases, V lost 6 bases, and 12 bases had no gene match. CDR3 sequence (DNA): TGTGCCAGCAGACTACAGGGGCCCGGGACCGAAGCTTTCTTT. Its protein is CASRLQGPGTEAFF.

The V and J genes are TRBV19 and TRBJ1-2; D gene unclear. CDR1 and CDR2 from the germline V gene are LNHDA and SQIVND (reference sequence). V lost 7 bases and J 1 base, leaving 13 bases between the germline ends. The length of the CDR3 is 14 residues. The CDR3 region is CASKVREDNYGYTF. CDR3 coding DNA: TGTGCCAGTAAGGTGCGGGAGGATAACTATGGCTACACCTTC.